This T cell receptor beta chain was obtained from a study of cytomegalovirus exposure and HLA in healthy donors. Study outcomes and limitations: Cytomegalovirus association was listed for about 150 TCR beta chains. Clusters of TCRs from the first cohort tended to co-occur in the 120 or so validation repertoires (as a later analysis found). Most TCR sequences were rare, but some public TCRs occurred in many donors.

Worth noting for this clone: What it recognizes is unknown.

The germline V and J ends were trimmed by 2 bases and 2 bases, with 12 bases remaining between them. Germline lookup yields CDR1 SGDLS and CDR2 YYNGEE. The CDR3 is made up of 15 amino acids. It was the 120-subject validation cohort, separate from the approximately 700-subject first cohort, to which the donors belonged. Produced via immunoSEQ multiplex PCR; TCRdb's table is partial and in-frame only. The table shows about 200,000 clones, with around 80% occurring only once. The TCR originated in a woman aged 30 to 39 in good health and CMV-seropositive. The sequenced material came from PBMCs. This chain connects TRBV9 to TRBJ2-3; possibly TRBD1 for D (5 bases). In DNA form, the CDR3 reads TGTGCCAGCAGCGTCGGGCAGGGAATCACAGATACGCAGTATTTT. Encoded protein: CASSVGQGITDTQYF.